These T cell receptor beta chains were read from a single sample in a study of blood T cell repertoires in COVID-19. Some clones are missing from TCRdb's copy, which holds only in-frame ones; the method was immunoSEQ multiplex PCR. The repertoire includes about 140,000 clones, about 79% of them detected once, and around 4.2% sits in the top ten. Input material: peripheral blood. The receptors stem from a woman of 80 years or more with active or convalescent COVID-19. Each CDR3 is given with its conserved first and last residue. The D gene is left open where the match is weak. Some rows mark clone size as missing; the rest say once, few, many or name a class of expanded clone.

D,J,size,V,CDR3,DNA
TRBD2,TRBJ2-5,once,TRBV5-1,CASSPEGALRGGRETQYF,TGCGCCAGCAGCCCGGAGGGGGCATTGCGGGGGGGCCGGGAGACCCAGTACTTC
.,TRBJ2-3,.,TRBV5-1,CASSVSSNPSDTQYF,TGCGCCAGCAGCGTCTCGAGCAACCCATCAGATACGCAGTATTTT
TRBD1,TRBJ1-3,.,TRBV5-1,CASSKPGTGGPGNTIYF,TGCGCCAGCAGCAAACCCGGGACAGGGGGCCCTGGAAACACCATATATTTT
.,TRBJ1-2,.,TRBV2,CASSPFASEGYGYTF,TGTGCCAGCAGCCCATTTGCATCCGAGGGATATGGCTACACCTTC
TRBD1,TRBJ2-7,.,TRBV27,CASRVQGSYEQYF,TGTGCCAGCAGAGTACAGGGGAGCTACGAGCAGTACTTC
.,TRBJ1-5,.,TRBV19,CASSIGGGQPQHF,TGTGCCAGTAGTATTGGGGGGGGACAGCCCCAGCATTTT
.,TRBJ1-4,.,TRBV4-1,CASSQGVSGHLEKLFF,TGCGCCAGCAGCCAAGGAGTTTCTGGACACCTTGAAAAACTGTTTTTT
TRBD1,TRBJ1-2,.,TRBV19,CASSNTGDGYGYTF,TGTGCCAGTAGTAACACAGGGGACGGCTATGGCTACACCTTC
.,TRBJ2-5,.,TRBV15,CATSRGKAERETQYF,TGTGCCACCAGCAGAGGGAAGGCGGAGCGAGAGACCCAGTACTTC
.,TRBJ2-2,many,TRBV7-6,CASSRRGSTNTGELFF,TGTGCCAGCAGCCGCAGGGGTAGTACGAACACCGGGGAGCTGTTTTTT